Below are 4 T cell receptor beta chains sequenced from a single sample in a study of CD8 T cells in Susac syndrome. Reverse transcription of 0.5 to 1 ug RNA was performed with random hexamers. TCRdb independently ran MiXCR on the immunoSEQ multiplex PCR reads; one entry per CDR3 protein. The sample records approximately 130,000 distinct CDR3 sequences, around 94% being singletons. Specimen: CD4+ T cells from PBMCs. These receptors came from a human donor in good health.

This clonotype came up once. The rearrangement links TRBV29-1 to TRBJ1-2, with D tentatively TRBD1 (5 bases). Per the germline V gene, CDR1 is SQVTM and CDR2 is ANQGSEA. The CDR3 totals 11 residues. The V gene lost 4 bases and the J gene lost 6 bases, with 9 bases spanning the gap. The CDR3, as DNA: TGCAGCGTTGTTGGGGGGGATGGCTACACCTTC. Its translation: CSVVGGDGYTF.

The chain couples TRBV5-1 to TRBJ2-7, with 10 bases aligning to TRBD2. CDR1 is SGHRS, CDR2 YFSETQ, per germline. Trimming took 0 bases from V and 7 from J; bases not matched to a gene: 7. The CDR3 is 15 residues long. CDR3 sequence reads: CASSLDGSGRSEQYF. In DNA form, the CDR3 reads TGCGCCAGCAGCTTGGACGGTAGCGGGAGGTCGGAGCAGTACTTC.

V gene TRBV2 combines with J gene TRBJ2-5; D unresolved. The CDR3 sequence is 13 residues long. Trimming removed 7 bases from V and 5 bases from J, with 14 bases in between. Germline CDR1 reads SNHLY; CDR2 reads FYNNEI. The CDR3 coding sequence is TGTGCCAGCAAGGCAGAGGCCTGGGAGACCCAGTACTTC. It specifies CASKAEAWETQYF.

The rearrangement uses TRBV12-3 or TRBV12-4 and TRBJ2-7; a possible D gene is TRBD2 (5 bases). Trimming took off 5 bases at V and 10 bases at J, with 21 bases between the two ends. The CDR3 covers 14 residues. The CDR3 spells CASSPMPSAGRQYF. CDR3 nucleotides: TGTGCCAGCAGTCCAATGCCTTCAGCTGGGAGACAGTACTTC.